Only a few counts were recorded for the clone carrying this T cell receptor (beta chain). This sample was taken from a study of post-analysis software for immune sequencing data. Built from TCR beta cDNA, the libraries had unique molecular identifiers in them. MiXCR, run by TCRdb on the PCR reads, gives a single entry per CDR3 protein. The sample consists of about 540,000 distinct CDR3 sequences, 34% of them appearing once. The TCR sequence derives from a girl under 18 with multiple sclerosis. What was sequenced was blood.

In DNA, the CDR3 is TGTGCCAGCAGTGCGACAGGGGGTGATCAGCCCCAGCATTTT. Its protein is CASSATGGDQPQHF. This sequence joins TRBV6-1 and TRBJ1-5; 9 bases fit TRBD1. The ends lost 4 bases at V and 5 bases at J; junction bases unmatched: 3. The germline gives CDR1 MNHNS, CDR2 SASEGT. There are 14 residues in the CDR3.